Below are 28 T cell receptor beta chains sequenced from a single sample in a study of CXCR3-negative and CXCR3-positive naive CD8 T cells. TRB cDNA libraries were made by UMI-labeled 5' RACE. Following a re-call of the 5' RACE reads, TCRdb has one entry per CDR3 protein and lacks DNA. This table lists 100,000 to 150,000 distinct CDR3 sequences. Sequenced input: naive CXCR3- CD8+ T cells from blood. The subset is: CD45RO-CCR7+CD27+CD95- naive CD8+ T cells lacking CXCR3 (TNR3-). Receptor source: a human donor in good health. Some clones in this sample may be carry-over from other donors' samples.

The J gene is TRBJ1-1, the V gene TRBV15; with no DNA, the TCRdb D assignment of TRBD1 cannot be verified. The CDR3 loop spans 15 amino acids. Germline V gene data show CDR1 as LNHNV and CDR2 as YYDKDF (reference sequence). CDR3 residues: CATSTRQGENTEAFF. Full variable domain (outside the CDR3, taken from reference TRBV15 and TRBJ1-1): DAMVIQNPRYQVTQFGKPVTLSCSQTLNHNVMYWYQQKSSQAPKLLFHYYDKDFNNEADTPDNFQSRRPNTSFCFLDIRSPGLGDTAMYLCATSTRQGENTEAFFGQGTRLTVV.

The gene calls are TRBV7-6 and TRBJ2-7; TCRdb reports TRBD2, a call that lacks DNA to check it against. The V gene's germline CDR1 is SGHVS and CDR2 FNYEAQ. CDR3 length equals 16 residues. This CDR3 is CASSLALAGGQKEQYF. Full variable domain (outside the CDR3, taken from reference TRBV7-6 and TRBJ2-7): GAGVSQSPRYKVTKRGQDVALRCDPISGHVSLYWYRQALGQGPEFLTYFNYEAQQDKSGLPNDRFSAERPEGSISTLTIQRTEQRDSAMYRCASSLALAGGQKEQYFGPGTRLTVT.

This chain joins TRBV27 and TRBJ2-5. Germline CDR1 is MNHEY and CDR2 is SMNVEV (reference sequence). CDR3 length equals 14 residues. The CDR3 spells CASSPNYSRETQYF.

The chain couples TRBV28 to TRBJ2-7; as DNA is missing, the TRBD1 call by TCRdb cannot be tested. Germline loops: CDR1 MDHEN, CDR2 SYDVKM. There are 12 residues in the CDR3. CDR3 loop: CASSWTVYEQYF.

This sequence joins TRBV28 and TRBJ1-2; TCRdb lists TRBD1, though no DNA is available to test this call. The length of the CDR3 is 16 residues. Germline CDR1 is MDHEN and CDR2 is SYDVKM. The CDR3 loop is CASSFSGQGGFDGYTF.

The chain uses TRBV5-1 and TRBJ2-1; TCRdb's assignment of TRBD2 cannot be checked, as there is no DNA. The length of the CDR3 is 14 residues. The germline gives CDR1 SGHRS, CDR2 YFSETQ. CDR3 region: CASSLAGLVREQFF.

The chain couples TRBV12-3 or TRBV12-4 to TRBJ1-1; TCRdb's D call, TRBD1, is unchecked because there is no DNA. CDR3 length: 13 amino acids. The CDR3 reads CASTLGQGTEAFF.

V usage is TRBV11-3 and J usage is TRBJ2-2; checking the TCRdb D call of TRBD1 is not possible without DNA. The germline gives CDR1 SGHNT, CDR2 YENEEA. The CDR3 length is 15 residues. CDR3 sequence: CASSLSPRGTGELFF.

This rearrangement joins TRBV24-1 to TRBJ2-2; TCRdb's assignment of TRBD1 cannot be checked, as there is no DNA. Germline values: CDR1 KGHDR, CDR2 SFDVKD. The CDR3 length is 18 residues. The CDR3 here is CATSDLGRQGLNTGELFF.

CDR3: CASSPGQQNTEAFF. J is TRBJ1-1 and V is TRBV12-3 or TRBV12-4; absent DNA, TCRdb's TRBD1 call cannot be checked. CDR3 size: 14 residues.

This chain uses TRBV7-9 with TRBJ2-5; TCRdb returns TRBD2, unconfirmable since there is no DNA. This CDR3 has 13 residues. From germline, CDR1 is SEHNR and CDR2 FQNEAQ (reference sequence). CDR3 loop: CASSFLEGETQYF. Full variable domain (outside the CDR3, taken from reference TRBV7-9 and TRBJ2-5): DTGVSQNPRHKITKRGQNVTFRCDPISEHNRLYWYRQTLGQGPEFLTYFQNEAQLEKSRLLSDRFSAERPKGSFSTLEIQRTEQGDSAMYLCASSFLEGETQYFGPGTRLLVL.

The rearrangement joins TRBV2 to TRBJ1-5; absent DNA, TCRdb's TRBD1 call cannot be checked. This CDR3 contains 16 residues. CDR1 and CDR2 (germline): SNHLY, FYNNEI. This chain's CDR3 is CASRPSRGLKNQPQHF.

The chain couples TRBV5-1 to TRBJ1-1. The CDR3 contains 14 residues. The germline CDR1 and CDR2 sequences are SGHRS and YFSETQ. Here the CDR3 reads CASSLGQANTEAFF. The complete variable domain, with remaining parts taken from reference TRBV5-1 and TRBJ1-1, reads KAGVTQTPRYLIKTRGQQVTLSCSPISGHRSVSWYQQTPGQGLQFLFEYFSETQRNKGNFPGRFSGRQFSNSRSEMNVSTLELGDSALYLCASSLGQANTEAFFGQGTRLTVV.

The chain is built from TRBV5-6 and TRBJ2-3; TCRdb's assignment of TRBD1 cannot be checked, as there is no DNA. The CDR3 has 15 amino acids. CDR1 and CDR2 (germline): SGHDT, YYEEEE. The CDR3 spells CASSLGTGTTDTQYF.

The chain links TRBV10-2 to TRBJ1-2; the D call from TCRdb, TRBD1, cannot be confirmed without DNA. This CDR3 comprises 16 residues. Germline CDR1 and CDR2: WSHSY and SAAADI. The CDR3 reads CASSDSGTGVNYGYTF.

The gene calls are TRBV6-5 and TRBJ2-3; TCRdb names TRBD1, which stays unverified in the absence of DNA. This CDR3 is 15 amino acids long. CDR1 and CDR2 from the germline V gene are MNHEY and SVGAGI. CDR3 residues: CASSYSDRHTDTQYF.

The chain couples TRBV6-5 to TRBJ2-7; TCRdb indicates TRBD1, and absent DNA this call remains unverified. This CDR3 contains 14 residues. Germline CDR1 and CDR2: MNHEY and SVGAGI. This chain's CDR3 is CASSYSAGLDEQYF.

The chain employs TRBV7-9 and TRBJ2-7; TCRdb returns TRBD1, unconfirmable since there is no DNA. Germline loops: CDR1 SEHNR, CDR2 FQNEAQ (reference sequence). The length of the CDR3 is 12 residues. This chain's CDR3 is CASSSQGIEQYF.

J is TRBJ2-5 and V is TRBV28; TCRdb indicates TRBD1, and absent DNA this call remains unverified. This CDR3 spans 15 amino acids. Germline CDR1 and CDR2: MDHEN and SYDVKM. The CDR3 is CASSPTGGYQETQYF. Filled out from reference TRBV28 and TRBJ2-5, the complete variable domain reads DVKVTQSSRYLVKRTGEKVFLECVQDMDHENMFWYRQDPGLGLRLIYFSYDVKMKEKGDIPEGYSVSREKKERFSLILESASTNQTSMYLCASSPTGGYQETQYFGPGTRLLVL.

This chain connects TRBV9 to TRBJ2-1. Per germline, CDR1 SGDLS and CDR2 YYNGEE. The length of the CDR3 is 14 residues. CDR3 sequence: CASSVGVGNNEQFF.

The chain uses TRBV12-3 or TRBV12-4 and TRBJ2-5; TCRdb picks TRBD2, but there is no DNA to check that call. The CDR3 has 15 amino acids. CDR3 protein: CASSFGGNSQETQYF.

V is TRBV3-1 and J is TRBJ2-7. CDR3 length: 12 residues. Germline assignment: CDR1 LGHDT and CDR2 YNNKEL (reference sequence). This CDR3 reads CASSQATHEQYF.

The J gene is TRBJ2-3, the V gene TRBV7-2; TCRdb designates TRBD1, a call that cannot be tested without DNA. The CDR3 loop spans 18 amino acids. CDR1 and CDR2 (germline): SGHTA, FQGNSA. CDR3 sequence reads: CASSPAGGRQGLAYTQYF.

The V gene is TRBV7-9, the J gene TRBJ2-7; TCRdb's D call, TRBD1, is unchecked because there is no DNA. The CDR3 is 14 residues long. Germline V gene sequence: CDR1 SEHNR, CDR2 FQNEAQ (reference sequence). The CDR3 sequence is CASSSGQLSYEQYF.

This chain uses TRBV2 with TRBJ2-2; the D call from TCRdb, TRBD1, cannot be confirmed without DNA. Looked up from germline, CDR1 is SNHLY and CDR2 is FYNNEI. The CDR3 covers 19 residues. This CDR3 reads CASSEALIGTGVNTGELFF.

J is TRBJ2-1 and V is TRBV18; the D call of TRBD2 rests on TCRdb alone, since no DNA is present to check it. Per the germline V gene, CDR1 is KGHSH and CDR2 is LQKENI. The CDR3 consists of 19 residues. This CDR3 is CASSPPPLAGGFSYNEQFF.

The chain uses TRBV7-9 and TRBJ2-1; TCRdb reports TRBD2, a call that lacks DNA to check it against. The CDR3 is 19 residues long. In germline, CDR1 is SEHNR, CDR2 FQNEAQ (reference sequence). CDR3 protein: CASSPARTSGGSSYNEQFF. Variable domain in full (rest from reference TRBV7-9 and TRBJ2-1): DTGVSQNPRHKITKRGQNVTFRCDPISEHNRLYWYRQTLGQGPEFLTYFQNEAQLEKSRLLSDRFSAERPKGSFSTLEIQRTEQGDSAMYLCASSPARTSGGSSYNEQFFGPGTRLTVL.

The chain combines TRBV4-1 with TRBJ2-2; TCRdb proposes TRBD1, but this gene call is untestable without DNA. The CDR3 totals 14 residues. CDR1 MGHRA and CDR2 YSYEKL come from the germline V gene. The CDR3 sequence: CASSPGGGTGELFF.